Here is one T cell receptor (beta chain) with its context. Its target is not known. Profiling relied on immunoSEQ multiplex PCR, and the TCRdb table lists in-frame clones only, not all of them. This sample has about 72,000 clones, with 88% found just once. The data stem from a study of OX40 agonist ivuxolimab in advanced cancers. The wider study: Patients were treated with intravenous ivuxolimab, dosed at 0.01 to 10 mg/kg and infused every 2 weeks. Enrollees could have had prior anti-PD-1, anti-PD-L1 or anti-CTLA-4 therapy, which 30% to 50% had received. Study-wide results and limits: Average numbers of expanded clones were greater in CD8+ T cells than in CD4+.

The CDR3 runs 12 residues. V gave up 1 base and J gave up 12 bases, with 10 bases separating them. Germline V gives CDR1 LGHNT, CDR2 FRNRAP. The sequence came from an adult with an advanced solid tumor such as melanoma, head and neck, liver or kidney cancer. The chain recombines TRBV12-5 with TRBJ2-1, with D uncertain. The sequences come from CD4+ or CD8+ T cells sorted from blood, collected in a trial of the OX40 agonist ivuxolimab. This CDR3 reads CASGLGPTPQFF. In DNA form, the CDR3 reads TGTGCTAGTGGTTTGGGGCCAACTCCGCAGTTCTTC.